The present T cell receptor beta chain was sequenced within a study of T-cell memory formation after mild COVID-19. CDR1 and CDR2 from the germline V gene are ENHRY and SYGVKD. CDR3 length: 17 residues. Trimming left V 3 bases short and J 0 bases short, with 15 bases between. In its sample, this clonotype was seen a few times. MiXCR, applied by TCRdb to the 5' RACE reads, yields one record per CDR3 protein. Of about 340,000 distinct CDR3 sequences listed, 13% are singletons. Sequenced: PBMCs or a T cell subset sorted from them (not recorded which). The genes are TRBV10-3 and TRBJ1-5, with D maybe TRBD1 (5 bases). The source is a man younger than 35 who had mild COVID-19 (a few samples of this study predate the infection). Cell type and time point are not known. The chain's CDR3 is CAISDPGRGYSNQPQHF. In nucleotides, the CDR3 is TGTGCCATCAGTGACCCGGGACGGGGTTATAGCAATCAGCCCCAGCATTTT.